This paragraph covers one T cell receptor (beta chain) sequence. Its antigen remains unknown. This record belongs to a study of cytomegalovirus exposure and HLA in healthy donors. The V end was cut by 1 base, the J end by 0 bases, with 5 bases between. CDR1 and CDR2 from the germline V gene are SGHDT and YYEEEE. The CDR3 is made up of 14 amino acids. PCR employed 60 Vbeta and 13 Jbeta primers. In the original analysis: Approximately 12 million of the about 80 million unique TCR beta chains counted in a later analysis were shared. TCRdb's table, derived via immunoSEQ multiplex PCR, lists solely in-frame clones and lacks some. V and J calls and clone size are copied from that table; D and trimming were computed from the DNA. The table lists fewer than 120,000 clones, around 80% of them singletons. Whole-study results and caveats: The study assumed roughly uniform donor sequencing depth for presence/absence analyses.

V gene TRBV5-6 combines with J gene TRBJ1-5; D not certain. Sequencing was carried out using PBMCs. This sequence was found in a man aged 25-40 years in good health and CMV-seropositive. The CDR3: CASSLTDSNQPQHF. The CDR3 DNA sequence: TGTGCCAGCAGCTTGACAGATAGCAATCAGCCCCAGCATTTT.